This T cell receptor (beta chain) was observed in a study of T cell responses to AZD1222 COVID-19 vaccine. General study results and limits: Sampling captured repertoires only after the peak T cell response. Unmutated regions of variants are reportedly targeted by nearly half of spike-specific TCRs.

Profiling relied on immunoSEQ multiplex PCR, and the TCRdb table lists in-frame clones only, not all of them. The data contain fewer than 150,000 clones, around 84% of them singletons. This clone was detected once. Its antigen is not known. The receptor was derived from an adult in good health. The sequencing here drew on peripheral blood, taken on day 0 of AZD1222 vaccination.

CDR3 in amino acids: CAISEGTPQFF. CDR3 bases: TGTGCCATCAGTGAAGGGACCCCTCAGTTCTTC. The J gene is TRBJ2-1, the V gene TRBV10-3; D assignment may be TRBD1 or TRBD2 (5 bases each). In germline, CDR1 is ENHRY, CDR2 SYGVKD. The CDR3 sequence is 11 residues long. Between the trimmed V and J ends, which lost 3 bases and 13 bases, there was a span of 10 bases.